This T cell receptor beta chain was recovered during a study of blood T cell repertoires in COVID-19 (dated by TCRdb to about 2020). Regarding the study in general: Samples covering the acute and convalescent phases of COVID-19 were provided by collaborators in the United States, Italy and Spain. The material from the prospective study consisted of cDNA or gDNA derived from T cells, B-cell-depleted T cells, or PBMCs. Deeply sampled blood TCRbeta repertoires from subjects exposed to, actively infected with, or recovered from COVID-19 were included in the dataset. The repertoires were made available in a free public database intended to serve as a resource for research on the immune response to SARS-CoV-2. The samples were drawn from two sources: the first 160 participants of the ongoing ImmuneRACE study, and 1,254 subjects contributed by 6 global collaborators. Sample metadata almost always included a de-identified subject ID, COVID-19 status, age in years and sex. Where HLA class I and class II types were available, the types were taken from metadata supplied by the sample provider, not from assay-based typing.

Concerning this clone: Its recognized antigen is unknown. No base quality information exists; no much larger clone differs at one position.

Whole blood was collected in K2EDTA tubes by collaborating institutions according to the institutions' own protocols. For TCRbeta analysis, collaborators shipped samples in one of three forms: frozen whole blood, isolated PBMCs, or DNA extracted from either of those sample types. TCRbeta CDR3 regions were amplified from genomic DNA using the immunoSEQ Assay, a bias-controlled multiplex PCR. In the paper's pipeline: The number of nucleated cells in each sample was estimated from the amplification of reference gene primers within the assay. To quantify the absolute abundance of each unique TCRbeta CDR3 rearrangement, sequence reads were collapsed and filtered. Productive Simpson clonality was computed per sample as the square root of Simpson's diversity index over productive rearrangements. TCRdb obtained this table from immuneACCESS and retained in-frame rearrangements with V and J assigned. These tables miss some clones; where compared with another copy, unresolved V genes account for less than half of the shortfall, and the remainder is unexplained. Clonal size and the V and J genes are those of that table, whereas D and trimming came from the DNA. The sample includes 85,000 to 100,000 clones, with 65% to 90% observed a single time. Of the sample, 3.8% falls within the top ten clones.

Unmatched junction bases come to 4, with V trimmed by 5 bases and J by 7 bases. According to the germline V gene, CDR1 reads SQVTM and CDR2 reads ANQGSEA. Including cysteine and phenylalanine, the CDR3 has 11 amino acids. The CDR3 DNA has 33 bases and is translated from base 1. Results and caveats for the whole study, not just this receptor: How much clinical and demographic metadata was included differed by source and by participant, and the metadata was provided uncurated.

The V and J genes are TRBV29-1 and TRBJ1-1; the central 7 bases match TRBD1. The source of this sequence is a man in his sixties with acute or convalescent COVID-19. Sequenced sample: peripheral blood. The DNA reads as follows: TGCAGCGTTAGACAGGGCGGTGAAGCTTTCTTT. Translated, this gives CSVRQGGEAFF.